This TCR beta chain was identified in a study of neoadjuvant nivolumab and ipilimumab in lung cancer. CDR1 is SNHLY and CDR2 is FYNNEI in the germline V gene. V lost 6 bases to trimming and J lost 0 bases; unmatched junction nucleotides: 4. The CDR3 sequence is 15 residues long. The table came from immunoSEQ multiplex PCR; TCRdb's copy has only in-frame clones and leaves some out. The sample carries tens of thousands of clones, nearly 85% recorded once. The study, taken as a whole, reports: From pretherapy to surgery, tumor richness and clonality rose with dual therapy. Only a small number of samples underwent TCR sequencing. Pretherapy blood TCR richness correlated positively with resected tumor richness. TCR clonality did not significantly correlate with pathologic tumor regression.

There are a few counts of this clone. The antigen is unknown. The chain carries TRBV2 and TRBJ2-3, with 9 bases that match TRBD2. This specimen consisted of tumor tissue, obtained after neoadjuvant nivolumab, alone or with ipilimumab, at or shortly before surgery. This TCR derives from an adult with non-small cell lung cancer. CDR3 bases: TGTGCCAGCAGCCCGACTAGCGGAAGCACAGATACGCAGTATTTT. The encoded protein is CASSPTSGSTDTQYF.